This T cell receptor (beta chain) was recorded in a study of cytomegalovirus exposure and HLA in healthy donors. In the PCR, 60 Vbeta and 13 Jbeta primers were used. This table comes from immunoSEQ multiplex PCR, and its TCRdb copy is limited to in-frame clones, with some not included. Of 60,000 to 95,000 clones detected, approximately 72% appear once; the ten largest clones hold about 8.2%. This CDR3 has 15 amino acids. Germline CDR1 is MNHEY and CDR2 is SMNVEV (reference sequence). The V gene end was trimmed by 0 bases and the J gene end by 8 bases; junction bases not matched to a gene: 5. The sample holds one count of this clone.

The specimen was PBMCs. This sequence joins TRBV27 and TRBJ2-1, with 9 positions matching TRBD2. This TCR derives from a woman between 35 and 50 years old in good health and CMV-seropositive. This chain's CDR3 is CASSLSQRGVDEQFF. DNA of the CDR3: TGTGCCAGCAGTTTATCGCAGCGGGGGGTTGATGAGCAGTTCTTC.